This TCR beta chain stems from a study of vaccination and CD4 T cells after COVID-19. The treatment was: approximately 11-day PBMC culture with coronavirus spike peptide pools or control peptides (ViraFEST assay). IL-2 (approximately 10 IU/ml) and peptide pools (approximately 9.2 ug/ml) were added to cultures of approximately 2 million PBMCs per well. This clonotype was seen more than once but under ten times. Its antigen is still unknown. Scientists ran DNA taken from cultured CD4+ T cells through the Oncomine TCR Beta short-read assay for sequencing. TCRdb reprocessed the PCR reads with MiXCR, giving one entry per CDR3 protein. The sample consists of more than 11,000 distinct CDR3 sequences, less than 30% of them appearing once. V shed 2 bases, J shed 1 base, and the junction held 4 bases outside the gene matches. The germline gives CDR1 SGHAT, CDR2 FQNNGV. This CDR3 is 15 amino acids long.

The V call is TRBV11-2, the J call TRBJ1-1, with 7 positions matching TRBD1. Sequencing was performed on CD4+ T cells from blood, cultured in vitro, taken before SARS-CoV-2 vaccination. This sequence originates from a human donor who received a COVID-19 vaccine. In DNA form, the CDR3 reads TGTGCCAGCAGCTTATTTGGGACAGAGAACACTGAAGCTTTCTTT. Its protein is CASSLFGTENTEAFF.